Following are 10 T cell receptor beta chains from one sample sequenced in a study of CD8+ T cells in alopecia areata. Extracted RNA was reverse transcribed, and the resulting cDNA served as sequencing template. Profiling relied on immunoSEQ multiplex PCR, and the TCRdb table lists in-frame clones only, not all of them. In the table there are 110,000 to 150,000 clones, more than 85% of which are singletons. Treatment defined: oral pan-JAK inhibitor, 5-10 mg twice daily. Sequenced here: CD8+ T cells sorted from blood, sampled at week 4, from a patient treated with tofacitinib. The receptors stem from a human donor with alopecia areata.

The chain combines TRBV11-1 with TRBJ2-6; D possibly corresponds to TRBD1 (6 bases). This CDR3 region has 18 residues. Germline V gene data show CDR1 as SGHAT and CDR2 as FQDESV (reference sequence). Trimming left V 4 bases short and J 5 bases short, with 21 bases between. In DNA, the CDR3 is TGTGCCAGCAGCTCGCCGCCTAAGGGACAAAGTCGGGCCAACGTCCTGACTTTC. This encodes CASSSPPKGQSRANVLTF.

The J gene is TRBJ1-2, the V gene TRBV29-1; TRBD1 aligns across 8 bases. J was trimmed by 4 bases and V by 5 bases; bases with no gene match: 3. The CDR3 loop spans 12 amino acids. Germline values: CDR1 SQVTM, CDR2 ANQGSEA. This CDR3 reads CSVTTGAYGYTF. CDR3 nucleotides: TGCAGCGTTACGACAGGGGCCTATGGCTACACCTTC. Combining the CDR3 with reference TRBV29-1 and TRBJ1-2 gives the whole variable domain SAVISQKPSRDICQRGTSLTIQCQVDSQVTMMFWYRQQPGQSLTLIATANQGSEATYESGFVIDKFPISRPNLTFSTLTVSNMSPEDSSIYLCSVTTGAYGYTFGSGTRLTVV.

The sample holds one count of this clone. This chain joins TRBV6-6 and TRBJ1-3; tentatively, D is TRBD1 (5 bases). Germline lookup yields CDR1 MNHNY and CDR2 SVGAGI (reference sequence). The CDR3 is 15 amino acids. V shed 2 bases and J shed 0 bases, with 8 bases lying between them. CDR3 nucleotides: TGTGCCAGCAGTTACGCGGGGGACTCTGGAAACACCATATATTTT. Translating gives CASSYAGDSGNTIYF.

The V gene is TRBV2, the J gene TRBJ2-4, with no clear D. Per the germline V gene, CDR1 is SNHLY and CDR2 is FYNNEI. The CDR3 runs 12 residues. Trimming removed 6 bases from V and 0 bases from J, with 3 bases in between. This CDR3 is CASSGAKNIQYF. The CDR3 region has the DNA TGTGCCAGCAGCGGAGCCAAAAACATTCAGTACTTC.

This clone showed up just a few times. This chain joins TRBV11-1 and TRBJ1-5; no firm D call. This CDR3 region has 13 residues. Germline V lookup: CDR1 SGHAT, CDR2 FQDESV (reference sequence). V gave up 1 base and J gave up 6 bases, with 7 bases separating them. The CDR3 protein is CASSLGLGQPQHF. The DNA of the CDR3 is TGTGCCAGCAGCTTAGGATTAGGTCAGCCCCAGCATTTT.

J is TRBJ2-1 and V is TRBV5-1; 14 positions agree with TRBD2. There are 13 residues in the CDR3. The V and J ends lost 4 bases and 15 bases, in that order; junction bases with no gene match: 6. Germline V CDR1 and CDR2: SGHRS, YFSETQ. CDR3 sequence (DNA): TGCGCCAGCAGCATAGGGACTAGCGGGAGTAGGTTCTTC. Translated: CASSIGTSGSRFF.

The chain carries TRBV15 and TRBJ2-7, with 9 bases lining up with TRBD2. Per germline, CDR1 LNHNV and CDR2 YYDKDF (reference sequence). The CDR3 totals 14 residues. Trimming took 0 bases from V and 9 from J; bases not matched to a gene: 6. Here the CDR3 reads CATSRDGGRDGQYF. CDR3 nucleotide sequence: TGTGCCACCAGCAGAGATGGCGGGAGGGACGGGCAGTACTTC. The variable domain in full, with the rest retrieved from reference TRBV15 and TRBJ2-7, is DAMVIQNPRYQVTQFGKPVTLSCSQTLNHNVMYWYQQKSSQAPKLLFHYYDKDFNNEADTPDNFQSRRPNTSFCFLDIRSPGLGDTAMYLCATSRDGGRDGQYFGPGTRLTVT.

CDR3 sequence (DNA): TGCGCCAGCAGCCAACAGGCGACAGGGCTCGACGAGCAGTACTTC. This encodes CASSQQATGLDEQYF. The chain uses TRBV4-1 and TRBJ2-7; 7 bases align to TRBD1. The germline V gene encodes CDR1 MGHRA and CDR2 YSYEKL. V was clipped by 2 bases and J by 5 bases; unmatched bases: 9. This CDR3 has 15 amino acids.

This chain connects TRBV6-5 to TRBJ1-2, with D tentatively TRBD1 (5 bases). Trimming left V 1 base short and J 7 bases short, with 7 bases between. The V gene's germline CDR1 is MNHEY and CDR2 SVGAGI. This CDR3 comprises 12 residues. CDR3 DNA: TGTGCCAGCAGTTACTATGGGGGTGGCTACACCTTC. Protein sequence: CASSYYGGGYTF.

The chain combines TRBV7-9 with TRBJ2-2; tentatively, D is TRBD2 (5 bases). The CDR3 is 16 amino acids. The V end lost 5 bases, the J end lost 4 bases, and 17 bases lay between the germline ends. Germline loops: CDR1 SEHNR, CDR2 FQNEAQ (reference sequence). CDR3 nucleotides: TGTGCCAGCAGCCAATCTAGCACGTCCGCCACCGGGGAGCTGTTTTTT. Its protein is CASSQSSTSATGELFF.